The 18 T cell receptor beta chains listed next were all sequenced from one sample in a study of OX40 agonist ivuxolimab in advanced cancers. Library preparation used the immunoSEQ multiplex PCR assay. The immuneACCESS repertoire file appears here via TCRdb, limited to in-frame rearrangements. These files lack a portion of the clones; in checked studies, under half of the deficit traces to unresolved V genes, and the cause of the others is not known. Across this sample there are roughly 53,000 clones, with 84% seen only once. In total, the top ten clones hold 0.55% to 0.65% of the sample. The material was CD4+ or CD8+ T cells sorted from blood, obtained in a trial of the OX40 agonist ivuxolimab. These receptors originate from an adult with an advanced solid tumor such as melanoma, head and neck, liver or kidney cancer.

Only one count was recorded for this clone. Germline is not matched at one junction end, which may reflect a read error. The chain employs TRBV5-8 and TRBJ2-5; D may be TRBD2 (6 bases). Germline V gene lookup returns CDR1 SGHTS and CDR2 YDEGEE. This CDR3 has 15 amino acids. CDR3 in amino acids: CASRLEAGRQETQYF. In DNA form, the CDR3 reads TGTGCCAGCAGATTGGAAGCGGGTCGCCAAGAGACCCAGTACTTC.

The chain has TRBV15 and TRBJ2-5; no firm D call. This CDR3 has 14 residues. V gave up 1 base and J gave up 3 bases, with 9 bases separating them. Germline CDR1 and CDR2: LNHNV and YYDKDF (reference sequence). The CDR3 bases are TGTGCCACCAGCAGAGGAGATAATAAAGAGACCCAGTACTTC. Amino acid sequence: CATSRGDNKETQYF.

This chain links TRBV27 with TRBJ1-6; D is uncertain. The CDR3 has 12 residues. CDR1 MNHEY and CDR2 SMNVEV come from the germline V gene (reference sequence). Trimming took 3 bases from V and 7 from J, leaving 4 bases between them. CDR3 in amino acids: CASSFPNSPLHF. Written as DNA, the CDR3 is TGTGCCAGCAGTTTCCCGAATTCACCCCTCCACTTT.

The chain couples TRBV27 to TRBJ1-5; D may be TRBD1 (5 bases). The CDR3 length is 14 residues. The V end lost 8 bases, the J end lost 2 bases, and 13 bases lay between the germline ends. Per germline, CDR1 MNHEY and CDR2 SMNVEV (reference sequence). CDR3 coding DNA: TGTGCCAGCGGGGCCCAAGGAGGCAATCAGCCCCAGCATTTT. This gives the protein CASGAQGGNQPQHF.

This chain joins TRBV19 and TRBJ1-2; TRBD1 matches 8 bases. V dropped 1 base and J dropped 7; count of bases not matched to a gene: 8. Per germline, CDR1 LNHDA and CDR2 SQIVND (reference sequence). The CDR3 spans 15 residues. CDR3 in amino acids: CASSIAGQGRGGYTF. The CDR3 DNA sequence: TGTGCCAGTAGTATAGCTGGACAGGGTCGAGGTGGCTACACCTTC. Together with reference TRBV19 and TRBJ1-2, the CDR3 gives the full variable domain: DGGITQSPKYLFRKEGQNVTLSCEQNLNHDAMYWYRQDPGQGLRLIYYSQIVNDFQKGDIAEGYSVSREKKESFPLTVTSAQKNPTAFYLCASSIAGQGRGGYTFGSGTRLTVV.

The rearrangement links TRBV7-8 to TRBJ1-2; possible D gene TRBD1, 6 bases. CDR1 and CDR2 from the germline V gene are SGHVS and FQNEAQ. There are 15 residues in the CDR3. With 1 base removed from V and 4 bases from J, the gap between germline ends came to 13 bases. The CDR3 DNA reads as TGTGCCAGCAGCTTAGAAACGGGAGGGGGCTATGGCTACACCTTC. Amino acids: CASSLETGGGYGYTF.

The sample holds a few counts of this clone. The rearrangement links TRBV5-4 to TRBJ2-1, with D tentatively TRBD2 (7 bases). There are 15 residues in the CDR3. In germline, CDR1 is SGHNT, CDR2 YYREEE (reference sequence). The V gene lost 0 bases and the J gene lost 4 bases, with 11 bases spanning the gap. CDR3 amino acids: CASSLGGGGYNEQFF. The DNA of the CDR3 is TGTGCCAGCAGCTTGGGAGGGGGAGGGTACAATGAGCAGTTCTTC.

V gene TRBV7-2 combines with J gene TRBJ2-3; 9 bases fit TRBD1. The CDR3 extends over 13 amino acids. J was trimmed by 6 bases and V by 9 bases; bases with no gene match: 7. Germline V lookup: CDR1 SGHTA, CDR2 FQGNSA. The DNA for the CDR3 is TGTGCCAGTGAGACAGGGGGTTCGGATACGCAGTATTTT. Translated: CASETGGSDTQYF.

The chain employs TRBV28 and TRBJ1-4; 9 positions match TRBD1. Germline CDR1 reads MDHEN; CDR2 reads SYDVKM. The CDR3 extends over 16 amino acids. After removal of 4 bases from V and 8 bases from J, the junction contained 11 bases not matched to a gene. CDR3 sequence reads: CASSSHKGQGFEKLFF. CDR3 DNA sequence: TGTGCCAGCAGTTCGCACAAGGGACAGGGTTTCGAAAAACTGTTTTTT. Drawing the rest from reference TRBV28 and TRBJ1-4, the complete variable domain is DVKVTQSSRYLVKRTGEKVFLECVQDMDHENMFWYRQDPGLGLRLIYFSYDVKMKEKGDIPEGYSVSREKKERFSLILESASTNQTSMYLCASSSHKGQGFEKLFFGSGTQLSVL.

The V gene is TRBV6-6, the J gene TRBJ2-5; 12 bases fit TRBD2. J gave up 5 bases and V 6 bases, and 7 bases lay outside the gene matches. Germline CDR1 reads MNHNY; CDR2 reads SVGAGI (reference sequence). The CDR3 runs to 15 residues. Written as DNA, the CDR3 is TGTGCCAGCAGATCTACTAGCGGGAGGCCCGAGACCCAGTACTTC. As protein: CASRSTSGRPETQYF.

The genes are TRBV5-4 and TRBJ1-5, with D perhaps TRBD1 (5 bases). Trimming left V 4 bases short and J 1 base short, with 15 bases between. Germline loops: CDR1 SGHNT, CDR2 YYREEE (reference sequence). The CDR3 covers 16 residues. CDR3 region: CASSQSGGRSNQPQHF. The CDR3 nucleotides read TGTGCCAGCAGCCAATCCGGGGGAAGGAGCAATCAGCCCCAGCATTTT.

This clone was detected only once. The CDR3 bases are TGTGCCAGCAGTTGGACAGAGAATACAGATACGCAGTATTTT. Its protein is CASSWTENTDTQYF. The chain joins TRBV9 to TRBJ2-3; TRBD1 is a possible D gene (6 bases). V gave up 5 bases and J gave up 3 bases, with 13 bases separating them. Germline assignment: CDR1 SGDLS and CDR2 YYNGEE. The CDR3 has 14 amino acids.

The V gene is TRBV5-1, the J gene TRBJ2-7; 11 bases map to TRBD2. The trim removed 5 bases at V and 7 bases at J, leaving 5 bases unmatched. From germline, CDR1 is SGHRS and CDR2 YFSETQ. This CDR3 has 13 amino acids. CDR3 sequence (DNA): TGCGCCAGCAGACTAGCGGGAGTGGAAGAGCAGTACTTC. Its translation: CASRLAGVEEQYF.

The chain employs TRBV15 and TRBJ1-5; D is unclear. Germline V lookup: CDR1 LNHNV, CDR2 YYDKDF (reference sequence). Trimming cost V 1 base and J 0 bases, with 7 bases left between them. This CDR3 contains 15 residues. CDR3 loop: CATSRAQYSNQPQHF. DNA for the CDR3: TGTGCCACCAGCAGAGCACAGTATAGCAATCAGCCCCAGCATTTT.

This clone was detected a few times. The CDR3 loop is CASSVTDTYGYTF. CDR3 nucleotide sequence: TGTGCCAGCAGTGTGACCGACACCTATGGCTACACCTTC. This sequence joins TRBV6-6 and TRBJ1-2; D is undetermined. V was clipped by 5 bases and J by 4 bases, with 11 bases between them. This CDR3 region has 13 residues. Germline V gene lookup returns CDR1 MNHNY and CDR2 SVGAGI (reference sequence).

This clone was found a few times. The chain couples TRBV5-5 to TRBJ2-1; D uncertain. This CDR3 comprises 15 residues. The V and J ends lost 0 bases and 1 base respectively, with 8 bases between them. Germline V gene lookup returns CDR1 SGHKS and CDR2 YYEKEE (reference sequence). The CDR3, as DNA: TGTGCCAGCAGCTTGGCTCATGCATCCTACAATGAGCAGTTCTTC. Translating gives CASSLAHASYNEQFF.

The chain combines TRBV5-8 with TRBJ2-7; D may be TRBD2 (6 bases). The CDR3 extends over 14 amino acids. V was cut by 3 bases and J by 3 bases, with 13 bases left in between. In germline, CDR1 is SGHTS, CDR2 YDEGEE. CDR3 region: CASSSRDSYYEQYF. CDR3 coding DNA: TGTGCCAGCAGCTCCCGGGACTCCTACTACGAGCAGTACTTC.

J is TRBJ2-7 and V is TRBV5-6; D unclear. This CDR3 has 15 residues. CDR1 is SGHDT and CDR2 is YYEEEE in the germline V gene. The V and J ends lost 2 bases and 0 bases respectively, with 12 bases between them. CDR3 sequence: CASSLAGRSSYEQYF. CDR3 bases: TGTGCCAGCAGCTTAGCAGGACGGTCCTCCTACGAGCAGTACTTC.